The 23 T cell receptor beta chains presented below share a single source sample, sequenced in a study of beta chain features in type 1 diabetes. The whole isolated RNA underwent reverse transcription, so sequencing captured expressed TCRB transcripts. Profiling relied on immunoSEQ multiplex PCR, and the TCRdb table lists in-frame clones only, not all of them. The sample carries 970,000 or so clones, roughly 15% recorded once. Sequencing was performed on naive CD4+ T cells from blood. Source of these receptors: a woman aged 18-29 years in good health.

In its sample, this clone was seen a few times. The genes are TRBV7-2 and TRBJ1-1; D uncertain. Trimming took off 5 bases at V and 5 bases at J, with 15 bases between the two ends. The CDR3 totals 14 residues. CDR1 SGHTA and CDR2 FQGNSA come from the germline V gene. CDR3: CASSPGSARTEAFF. The CDR3 region has the DNA TGTGCCAGCAGCCCGGGGAGCGCGCGGACTGAAGCTTTCTTT. Full variable domain (rest looked up from reference TRBV7-2 and TRBJ1-1): GAGVSQSPSNKVTEKGKDVELRCDPISGHTALYWYRQSLGQGLEFLIYFQGNSAPDKSGLPSDRFSAERTGGSVSTLTIQRTQQEDSAVYLCASSPGSARTEAFFGQGTRLTVV.

This clone was seen once. V is TRBV6-5 and J is TRBJ2-7; 16 nucleotides align to TRBD2. The CDR3 contains 15 residues. Germline CDR1 MNHEY, CDR2 SVGAGI. V lost 3 bases to trimming and J lost 9 bases; unmatched junction nucleotides: 5. CDR3 DNA: TGTGCCAGCAGTTATGGGACTAGCGGGAGGGTAGCGCAGTACTTC. Its translation: CASSYGTSGRVAQYF.

In its sample, this clone was seen a few times. The chain combines TRBV19 with TRBJ1-1; D possibly corresponds to TRBD1 (6 bases). There are 14 residues in the CDR3. Trimming pared 9 bases from V and 0 bases from J, leaving 14 bases between. Per germline, CDR1 LNHDA and CDR2 SQIVND (reference sequence). CDR3 nucleotides: TGTGCCAGCCGAAGGGGGGACCTGAACACTGAAGCTTTCTTT. The encoded protein is CASRRGDLNTEAFF. The whole variable domain, remainder taken from reference TRBV19 and TRBJ1-1, is DGGITQSPKYLFRKEGQNVTLSCEQNLNHDAMYWYRQDPGQGLRLIYYSQIVNDFQKGDIAEGYSVSREKKESFPLTVTSAQKNPTAFYLCASRRGDLNTEAFFGQGTRLTVV.

This clone was seen more than once but under ten times. The chain is built from TRBV4-2 and TRBJ2-1; 12 nucleotides match TRBD2. Germline loops: CDR1 LGHNA, CDR2 YNFKEQ. The CDR3 has 17 residues. Trimming took 2 bases from V and 7 from J; bases not matched to a gene: 9. This CDR3 reads CASSQSLAGGPINEQFF. For the CDR3, the DNA is TGTGCCAGCAGCCAATCACTAGCGGGAGGACCGATTAATGAGCAGTTCTTC.

The chain links TRBV5-1 to TRBJ2-2, with D perhaps given as TRBD1 or TRBD2 (5 bases each). The CDR3 covers 16 residues. With 4 bases removed from V and 4 bases from J, the gap between germline ends came to 17 bases. The germline V gene encodes CDR1 SGHRS and CDR2 YFSETQ. CDR3 bases: TGCGCCAGCAGCGTTAGGGACCTTAGGAGCACCGGGGAGCTGTTTTTT. Translated: CASSVRDLRSTGELFF.

The V gene is TRBV9, the J gene TRBJ2-1; 9 bases are shared with TRBD2. The V gene's germline CDR1 is SGDLS and CDR2 YYNGEE. This CDR3 is 14 amino acids long. Trimming took 3 bases from V and 16 from J; bases not matched to a gene: 14. In DNA, the CDR3 is TGTGCCAGCAGCGAATCTAGCGGGACGACCCCACTTTTCTTC. Its translation is CASSESSGTTPLFF.

A single count supports this clone. The chain couples TRBV18 to TRBJ1-1; no firm D call. Germline CDR1 is KGHSH and CDR2 is LQKENI. V was cut by 3 bases and J by 5 bases, with 19 bases left in between. This CDR3 comprises 16 residues. The DNA for the CDR3 is TGTGCCAGCTCACCCAGAAAGAGACACCTTACGACTGAAGCTTTCTTT. Translating gives CASSPRKRHLTTEAFF. The variable domain in full, completed from reference TRBV18 and TRBJ1-1, reads NAGVMQNPRHLVRRRGQEARLRCSPMKGHSHVYWYRQLPEEGLKFMVYLQKENIIDESGMPKERFSAEFPKEGPSILRIQQVVRGDSAAYFCASSPRKRHLTTEAFFGQGTRLTVV.

This rearrangement joins TRBV19 to TRBJ1-1, with unresolved D. The V end lost 6 bases, the J end lost 3 bases, and 11 bases lay between the germline ends. This CDR3 contains 13 residues. Germline CDR1 and CDR2: LNHDA and SQIVND (reference sequence). CDR3 in amino acids: CASREQLYTEAFF. The CDR3 bases are TGTGCCAGTAGGGAACAACTGTACACTGAAGCTTTCTTT. Filled out from reference TRBV19 and TRBJ1-1, the complete variable domain reads DGGITQSPKYLFRKEGQNVTLSCEQNLNHDAMYWYRQDPGQGLRLIYYSQIVNDFQKGDIAEGYSVSREKKESFPLTVTSAQKNPTAFYLCASREQLYTEAFFGQGTRLTVV.

Only a few counts were recorded for this clone. The chain recombines TRBV6-5 with TRBJ2-4; D is perhaps TRBD1 or TRBD2 (6 bases each). The V gene's germline CDR1 is MNHEY and CDR2 SVGAGI. The CDR3 is made up of 13 amino acids. V dropped 2 bases and J dropped 11 bases, with 13 bases sitting between them. The CDR3: CASSYGAEGVQYF. The DNA for the CDR3 is TGTGCCAGCAGTTACGGAGCGGAGGGGGTTCAGTACTTC.

This clone was recorded a few times. The chain combines TRBV7-2 with TRBJ1-2; TRBD1 aligns across 7 bases. The germline gives CDR1 SGHTA, CDR2 FQGNSA. After removal of 1 base from V and 1 base from J, the junction contained 3 bases not matched to a gene. There are 15 residues in the CDR3. The CDR3 region has the DNA TGTGCCAGCAGCTTAGAGGGACAGCTTAACTATGGCTACACCTTC. This encodes CASSLEGQLNYGYTF.

J is TRBJ1-2 and V is TRBV4-1; D is unclear. Germline CDR1 reads MGHRA; CDR2 reads YSYEKL. Deletions cut 5 bases from V and 4 bases from J, with 11 bases between. The CDR3 loop spans 13 amino acids. For the CDR3, the DNA is TGCGCCAGCAGCGCCTTTGAAAGCTATGGCTACACCTTC. This gives the protein CASSAFESYGYTF.

The gene calls are TRBV6-1 and TRBJ2-7, with D hard to call. The germline V and J ends were trimmed by 6 bases and 0 bases, with 6 bases remaining between them. From germline, CDR1 is MNHNS and CDR2 SASEGT. CDR3 length: 12 amino acids. The CDR3 DNA is TGTGCCAGCAGCCAAAGCTCCTACGAGCAGTACTTC. This sequence encodes CASSQSSYEQYF.

Written as DNA, the CDR3 is TGCGCCAGCAGCCTCAACTTTTTCAGGGAAAGGGAGCAGTTCTTC. It translates to CASSLNFFREREQFF. The V gene is TRBV4-3, the J gene TRBJ2-1; maybe TRBD1 (5 bases). The CDR3 covers 15 residues. CDR1 and CDR2 from the germline V gene are LGHNA and YSLEER. Trimming removed 4 bases at V and 10 bases at J, with 20 bases between.

This clone was detected only a few times. This chain connects TRBV29-1 to TRBJ2-1, with TRBD1 identical over 8 bases. The length of the CDR3 is 14 residues. Germline V gene sequence: CDR1 SQVTM, CDR2 ANQGSEA. J lost 4 bases, V lost 3 bases, and 5 bases had no gene match. DNA of the CDR3: TGCAGCGTTGATCTGCAGGGGGCTTACAATGAGCAGTTCTTC. Translated, it gives CSVDLQGAYNEQFF.

This clone was seen only a few times. V usage is TRBV7-9 and J usage is TRBJ2-1; D possibly corresponds to TRBD1 (5 bases). Germline V CDR1 and CDR2: SEHNR, FQNEAQ (reference sequence). V shed 2 bases and J shed 3 bases, with 14 bases lying between them. The CDR3 is made up of 16 amino acids. This CDR3 reads CASSLQVAGLYNEQFF. For the CDR3, the DNA is TGTGCCAGCAGCTTACAGGTGGCAGGGCTCTACAATGAGCAGTTCTTC.

As for this clone: The sample carries other DNA sequences with the same CDR3. The V and J genes are TRBV9 and TRBJ2-3; D gene ambiguous. The germline gives CDR1 SGDLS, CDR2 YYNGEE. This CDR3 contains 14 residues. Trimming cost V 0 bases and J 0 bases, with 5 bases left between them. The CDR3 spells CASSVGGSTDTQYF. DNA of the CDR3: TGTGCCAGCAGCGTAGGGGGAAGCACAGATACGCAGTATTTT.

In its sample, this clone was seen a few times. This chain connects TRBV4-3 to TRBJ2-7, with D perhaps TRBD1 or TRBD2 (5 bases each). The CDR3 has 14 amino acids. Trimming pared 1 base from V and 4 bases from J, leaving 11 bases between. Per the germline V gene, CDR1 is LGHNA and CDR2 is YSLEER. The CDR3 DNA follows: TGCGCCAGCAGCCAAGTTCCGGGACGGTACGAGCAGTACTTC. This translates into CASSQVPGRYEQYF.

J is TRBJ2-2 and V is TRBV7-2; 10 nucleotides line up with TRBD2. V was pared by 5 bases and J by 3 bases, with 6 bases of the junction left unmatched. This CDR3 has 16 residues. Germline CDR1 and CDR2: SGHTA and FQGNSA. DNA of the CDR3: TGTGCCAGCAGCCCAGCGGGAGGGGGCCACACCGGGGAGCTGTTTTTT. Translation: CASSPAGGGHTGELFF.

This clone was observed a handful of times. The chain employs TRBV7-9 and TRBJ2-1, with D uncertain. Germline values: CDR1 SEHNR, CDR2 FQNEAQ (reference sequence). The CDR3 length is 15 residues. Trimming removed 5 bases at V and 4 bases at J, with 15 bases between. The CDR3 loop is CASSPNLLIYNEQFF. CDR3 in DNA: TGTGCCAGCAGCCCAAATTTGCTGATTTACAATGAGCAGTTCTTC.

The table lists this clone with a few counts. The rearrangement joins TRBV16 to TRBJ2-7, with unresolved D. Germline-derived CDR1 and CDR2 are KGHSY and FQNENV. The CDR3 has 13 amino acids. V was cut by 0 bases and J by 6 bases, with 9 bases left in between. The chain's CDR3 is CASSQSQGREQYF. The CDR3 DNA sequence: TGTGCCAGCAGCCAATCACAAGGGCGCGAGCAGTACTTC.

This clone came up a few times. The genes are TRBV18 and TRBJ2-1; D is ambiguous. This CDR3 region has 16 residues. Looked up from germline, CDR1 is KGHSH and CDR2 is LQKENI. V was shortened by 4 bases and J by 0 bases, with 13 bases between the two germline ends. CDR3 in DNA: TGTGCCAGCTCACGCCAAGGACGTAGCTCCTACAATGAGCAGTTCTTC. Amino acids: CASSRQGRSSYNEQFF.

This clone was found a few times. The chain joins TRBV7-9 to TRBJ2-7; TRBD2 matches at 11 bases. After removal of 5 bases from V and 4 bases from J, the junction contained 10 bases not matched to a gene. The length of the CDR3 is 16 residues. Germline V gene lookup returns CDR1 SEHNR and CDR2 FQNEAQ (reference sequence). The CDR3 DNA reads TGTGCCAGCAGCCCCCAGACTAGCGGGACATATTACGAGCAGTACTTC. Protein: CASSPQTSGTYYEQYF.

CDR3 sequence: CASSLHPTYTGELFF. In DNA form, the CDR3 reads TGTGCCAGCAGCCTCCATCCCACCTACACCGGGGAGCTGTTTTTT. The chain has TRBV7-2 and TRBJ2-2; D is unclear. CDR3 length: 15 amino acids. Germline V gives CDR1 SGHTA, CDR2 FQGNSA. V was cut by 5 bases and J by 3 bases, with 13 bases left in between.